Below, 27 T cell receptor beta chains from the same sample are listed, as sequenced in a study of identical twins. Each CDR3 protein gets one entry after TCRdb re-called the 5' RACE reads with MiXCR. Of a few hundred thousand distinct CDR3 sequences listed, under 12% are singletons. Sequenced: memory T cells sorted from blood. The receptors here all came from a man in his fifties in good health.

The chain joins TRBV24-1 to TRBJ2-3; D is unresolved. The length of the CDR3 is 13 residues. Germline CDR1 KGHDR, CDR2 SFDVKD. V lost 4 bases and J 0 bases, leaving 4 bases between the germline ends. For the CDR3, the DNA is TGTGCCACCAGTGACGCGAGCACAGATACGCAGTATTTT. Its protein is CATSDASTDTQYF.

This clonotype was recorded many times. The chain is built from TRBV4-3 and TRBJ1-5; possibly TRBD1 for D (5 bases). Germline V gives CDR1 LGHNA, CDR2 YSLEER. V was shortened by 1 base and J by 2 bases, with 9 bases between the two germline ends. The CDR3 has 15 residues. The CDR3 is CASSQASGGNQPQHF. CDR3 bases: TGCGCCAGCAGCCAAGCCTCGGGGGGCAATCAGCCCCAGCATTTT.

In this sample, this clonotype turned up many times. V gene TRBV20-1 combines with J gene TRBJ2-5, with 7 bases fitting TRBD2. The CDR3 runs to 17 residues. The J segment lost 2 bases and the V segment lost 6 bases, leaving 18 bases of the junction unmatched. The germline gives CDR1 DFQATT, CDR2 SNEGSKA (reference sequence). CDR3 nucleotide sequence: TGCAGTGCCCCTTCGTTCTTTGCGGGAGTCCGACAAGAGACCCAGTACTTC. Its translation: CSAPSFFAGVRQETQYF.

The rearrangement uses TRBV9 and TRBJ2-7; a weak D match, TRBD2 (5 bases). The CDR3 length is 15 residues. Germline CDR1 is SGDLS and CDR2 is YYNGEE. Between the trimmed V and J ends, which lost 0 bases and 2 bases, there was a span of 12 bases. In nucleotides, the CDR3 is TGTGCCAGCAGCGTAGAGGGTAGCGATGCCTACGAGCAGTACTTC. As protein: CASSVEGSDAYEQYF.

The CDR3 loop is CASSPSGATGQPQHF. CDR3 coding DNA: TGTGCCAGCAGCCCCTCAGGGGCGACTGGGCAGCCCCAGCATTTT. The chain carries TRBV4-2 and TRBJ1-5, with D possibly being TRBD1 (6 bases). The CDR3 consists of 15 residues. In germline, CDR1 is LGHNA, CDR2 YNFKEQ. V lost 4 bases, J lost 7 bases, and 17 bases lay in between.

This clonotype was seen repeatedly, ten times or more. This chain uses TRBV20-1 with TRBJ2-7; D is perhaps TRBD2 (5 bases). The CDR3 is 15 amino acids. V lost 0 bases, J lost 2 bases, and 14 bases lay in between. Germline V CDR1 and CDR2: DFQATT, SNEGSKA (reference sequence). The CDR3 spells CSARDGSGKPYEQYF. The DNA for the CDR3 is TGCAGTGCTAGAGATGGTTCGGGGAAGCCCTACGAGCAGTACTTC.

Many counts were recorded for this clonotype. This sequence joins TRBV10-1 and TRBJ2-5; D uncertain. Looked up from germline, CDR1 is WNHNN and CDR2 is SYGVQD (reference sequence). CDR3 length: 14 residues. V dropped 0 bases and J dropped 1 base, with 6 bases sitting between them. CDR3: CASSESSAQETQYF. In DNA form, the CDR3 reads TGCGCCAGCAGTGAGTCGTCCGCCCAAGAGACCCAGTACTTC.

V is TRBV20-1 and J is TRBJ2-2; possible D gene TRBD2, 5 bases. The CDR3 is 13 amino acids. CDR1 is DFQATT and CDR2 is SNEGSKA in the germline V gene (reference sequence). With 1 base removed from V and 7 bases from J, the gap between germline ends came to 10 bases. CDR3: CSARAPAGGELFF. The CDR3 DNA reads TGCAGTGCTAGAGCCCCGGCGGGCGGGGAGCTGTTTTTT.

This clonotype was detected ten times or more. The chain couples TRBV5-1 to TRBJ2-3; D tentatively reads TRBD1 or TRBD2 (6 bases each). The CDR3 sequence is 15 residues long. The V gene's germline CDR1 is SGHRS and CDR2 YFSETQ. The V gene lost 4 bases and the J gene lost 6 bases, with 18 bases spanning the gap. The CDR3 protein is CASSPEGEQMDTQYF. The CDR3 DNA reads TGCGCCAGCAGCCCGGAGGGGGAACAAATGGATACGCAGTATTTT.

This clonotype was detected a few times. This chain connects TRBV4-3 to TRBJ2-2; D is undetermined. The CDR3 extends over 15 amino acids. V gave up 2 bases and J gave up 6 bases, with 13 bases separating them. Looked up from germline, CDR1 is LGHNA and CDR2 is YSLEER. As DNA, the CDR3 is TGCGCCAGCAGCCAAACCGACCTGAGCCCCGGGGAGCTGTTTTTT. This gives the protein CASSQTDLSPGELFF.

This clonotype was picked up many times. The chain uses TRBV4-1 and TRBJ1-5; D is unresolved. This CDR3 has 13 residues. Looked up from germline, CDR1 is MGHRA and CDR2 is YSYEKL. The V end lost 10 bases, the J end lost 6 bases, and 16 bases lay between the germline ends. DNA of the CDR3: TGCGCCACCCTGGAGAGGCCTCGTCAGCCCCAGCATTTT. Its translation: CATLERPRQPQHF.

For this clonotype: A much larger clone lies a single base off, so this may be a read error. This chain joins TRBV29-1 and TRBJ1-4; no clear D. Germline CDR1 SQVTM, CDR2 ANQGSEA. Deletions cut 7 bases from V and 3 bases from J, with 15 bases between. This CDR3 has 14 residues. This CDR3 is CSASNDASNEKLFF. CDR3 DNA: TGCAGCGCCTCGAACGATGCATCTAATGAAAAACTGTTTTTT.

This clonotype came up many times. The rearrangement uses TRBV30 and TRBJ1-1; D may be TRBD1 (6 bases). Trimming shortened V by 7 bases and J by 0 bases, and 12 bases separated the two germline ends. This CDR3 is 13 amino acids long. Germline-derived CDR1 and CDR2 are GTSNPN and SVGIG (reference sequence). CDR3 region: CASPGVVNTEAFF. CDR3 sequence (DNA): TGTGCCTCCCCAGGGGTAGTGAACACTGAAGCTTTCTTT.

This clonotype was detected ten times or more. This sequence joins TRBV5-1 and TRBJ2-1; D call uncertain. CDR3 length: 15 residues. Per germline, CDR1 SGHRS and CDR2 YFSETQ. The germline V and J ends were trimmed by 0 bases and 0 bases, with 7 bases remaining between them. The DNA for the CDR3 is TGCGCCAGCAGCTTGGCTCTTAGCTCCTACAATGAGCAGTTCTTC. Its translation: CASSLALSSYNEQFF.

This clonotype was seen a few times. V is TRBV7-9 and J is TRBJ2-7; tentative D call: TRBD2 (5 bases). Germline CDR1 SEHNR, CDR2 FQNEAQ (reference sequence). The CDR3 extends over 12 amino acids. Trimming cost V 8 bases and J 2 bases, with 10 bases left between them. CDR3 DNA sequence: TGTGCCAGCGGATACGGGGCCTACGAGCAGTACTTC. Its protein is CASGYGAYEQYF. The variable domain in full, completed from reference TRBV7-9 and TRBJ2-7, reads DTGVSQNPRHKITKRGQNVTFRCDPISEHNRLYWYRQTLGQGPEFLTYFQNEAQLEKSRLLSDRFSAERPKGSFSTLEIQRTEQGDSAMYLCASGYGAYEQYFGPGTRLTVT.

About this clonotype: A single base separates this from a much larger clone, so it may be a read error. V is TRBV18 and J is TRBJ2-1; unclear D gene. In germline, CDR1 is KGHSH, CDR2 LQKENI. CDR3 length: 15 amino acids. CDR3 sequence: CASSPEDTGPHDQFF. The CDR3 DNA sequence: TGTGCCAGCTCACCGGAAGACACTGGGCCACATGATCAGTTCTTC.

The genes are TRBV11-2 and TRBJ2-2; D unresolved. Trimming took 7 bases from V and 0 from J, leaving 9 bases between them. The CDR3 spans 14 residues. Germline assignment: CDR1 SGHAT and CDR2 FQNNGV. CDR3: CASISRANTGELFF. The CDR3 DNA reads as TGTGCCAGCATCTCCCGGGCGAACACCGGGGAGCTGTTTTTT.

This clonotype was counted between two and nine times. CDR3 bases: TGTGCCAGCAGCTTGGGACAGGGAGGCAATAATTCACCCCTCCACTTT. As protein: CASSLGQGGNNSPLHF. This rearrangement joins TRBV7-2 to TRBJ1-6; TRBD1 matches 9 bases. Germline V lookup: CDR1 SGHTA, CDR2 FQGNSA. CDR3 length: 16 residues. The V gene end was trimmed by 3 bases and the J gene end by 5 bases; junction bases not matched to a gene: 5.

This clonotype was detected only a few times. V usage is TRBV20-1 and J usage is TRBJ2-7; tentative D call: TRBD1 (6 bases). V lost 1 base and J lost 4, with 8 bases in between. CDR1 and CDR2 (germline): DFQATT, SNEGSKA (reference sequence). This CDR3 contains 12 residues. The CDR3 reads CSARGQAYEQYF. Written as DNA, the CDR3 is TGCAGTGCTAGAGGACAGGCTTACGAGCAGTACTTC.

This clonotype was detected many times. This chain joins TRBV4-3 and TRBJ2-1; D not resolved. CDR3 length: 15 residues. Trimming took 2 bases from V and 2 from J, leaving 10 bases between them. Germline assignment: CDR1 LGHNA and CDR2 YSLEER. The CDR3 region has the DNA TGCGCCAGCAGCCAATCACGTGGAACCTACAATGAGCAGTTCTTC. Translated: CASSQSRGTYNEQFF.

The rearrangement links TRBV7-9 to TRBJ2-6, with a possible D match to TRBD2 (6 bases). V was cut by 1 base and J by 0 bases, with 10 bases left in between. Germline CDR1 SEHNR, CDR2 FQNEAQ (reference sequence). This CDR3 contains 17 residues. CDR3 amino acids: CASSLGTGDSGANVLTF. Written as DNA, the CDR3 is TGTGCCAGCAGCTTAGGGACGGGAGACTCTGGGGCCAACGTCCTGACTTTC.

This clonotype was detected once. A much bigger clone sits one base away, suggesting this may be a read error. J is TRBJ2-1 and V is TRBV5-1; 10 bases agree with TRBD2. The germline gives CDR1 SGHRS, CDR2 YFSETQ. The CDR3 totals 14 residues. In DNA, the CDR3 is TGCGCCAGCAGCGATGCTAGCGGGAGTAATGAGGAGTTCTTC. As protein: CASSDASGSNEEFF.

Only one count was recorded for this clonotype. The rearrangement uses TRBV7-9 and TRBJ1-1; D possibly corresponds to TRBD1 (6 bases). The V gene's germline CDR1 is SEHNR and CDR2 FQNEAQ (reference sequence). V lost 3 bases, J lost 2 bases, and 13 bases lay in between. CDR3 length: 15 amino acids. The CDR3 sequence: CASSFGGRLNTEAFF. The CDR3 DNA sequence: TGTGCCAGCAGCTTTGGGGGCAGGCTAAACACTGAAGCTTTCTTT. The complete variable domain, with remaining parts taken from reference TRBV7-9 and TRBJ1-1, reads DTGVSQNPRHKITKRGQNVTFRCDPISEHNRLYWYRQTLGQGPEFLTYFQNEAQLEKSRLLSDRFSAERPKGSFSTLEIQRTEQGDSAMYLCASSFGGRLNTEAFFGQGTRLTVV.

This clonotype was seen ten or more times. This sequence joins TRBV9 and TRBJ1-5; no reliable D call. Germline CDR1 SGDLS, CDR2 YYNGEE. This CDR3 contains 13 residues. Trimming shortened V by 0 bases and J by 5 bases, and 6 bases separated the two germline ends. DNA of the CDR3: TGTGCCAGCAGCGTAGACGTGTATCAGCCCCAGCATTTT. As protein: CASSVDVYQPQHF.

The table lists this clonotype with a few counts. This chain joins TRBV6-1 and TRBJ2-5, with 14 nucleotides matching TRBD2. Per germline, CDR1 MNHNS and CDR2 SASEGT. The ends lost 7 bases at V and 5 bases at J; junction bases unmatched: 6. The CDR3 extends over 15 amino acids. CDR3 DNA sequence: TGTGCCAGCACCAAGACTAGCGGGAGGGGGGAGACCCAGTACTTC. Translation gives CASTKTSGRGETQYF.

This clonotype occurred many times. The V gene is TRBV20-1, the J gene TRBJ2-5; D may be TRBD1 or TRBD2 (5 bases each). CDR3 length equals 13 residues. CDR1 is DFQATT and CDR2 is SNEGSKA in the germline V gene (reference sequence). Trimming stripped 5 bases from V and 4 bases from J, with 14 bases between. CDR3 in DNA: TGCAGTGCTCACGGGGCAAGGGGAGAGACCCAGTACTTC. Protein: CSAHGARGETQYF.

Concerning this clonotype itself: A read error is possible here, since a much larger clone lies one base away. V gene TRBV5-1 combines with J gene TRBJ1-4; D uncertain. The CDR3 extends over 13 amino acids. Trimming removed 7 bases at V and 5 bases at J, with 12 bases between. CDR1 is SGHRS, CDR2 YFSETQ, per germline. In DNA, the CDR3 is TGCGCCAGCCGAGCTGGGGAAAATGAAAAACTGTTTTTT. Translated, it gives CASRAGENEKLFF.